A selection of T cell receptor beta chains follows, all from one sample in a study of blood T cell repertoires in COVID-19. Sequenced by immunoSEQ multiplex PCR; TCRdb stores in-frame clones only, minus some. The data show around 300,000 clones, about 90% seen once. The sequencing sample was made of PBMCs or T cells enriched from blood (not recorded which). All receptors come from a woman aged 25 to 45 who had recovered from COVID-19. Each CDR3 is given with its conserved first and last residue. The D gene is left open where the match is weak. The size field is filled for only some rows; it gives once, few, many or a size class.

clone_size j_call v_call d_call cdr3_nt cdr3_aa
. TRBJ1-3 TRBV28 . TGTGCCAGCAGAAAACTAGACAGGGGAAACACCATATATTTT CASRKLDRGNTIYF
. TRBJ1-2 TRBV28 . TGTGCCAGCACGGACCGACAGCCTCTCTATGGCTACACCTTC CASTDRQPLYGYTF
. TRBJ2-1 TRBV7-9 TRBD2 TGTGCCAGCAGCAACCTAGCGGGACGTTCCTACAATGAGCAGTTCTTC CASSNLAGRSYNEQFF
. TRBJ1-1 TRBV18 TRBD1 TGTGCCAGCTCGCCGACCGGGACAGGGGTCACTGAAGCTTTCTTT CASSPTGTGVTEAFF
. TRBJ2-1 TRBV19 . TGTGCCAGTAGGCCAGAGACTACGACGACCTACAATGAGCAGTTCTTC CASRPETTTTYNEQFF
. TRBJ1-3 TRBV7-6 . TGTGCCAGCGAGGAGGACCACTCTGGAAACACCATATATTTT CASEEDHSGNTIYF
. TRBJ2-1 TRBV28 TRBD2 TGTGCCAGCAGTACCGGGGGGGTAACCCAGTTCTTC CASSTGGVTQFF
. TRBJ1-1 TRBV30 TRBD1 TGTGCCTGGAGGTTGATGACAGGGGGGACTGAAGCTTTCTTT CAWRLMTGGTEAFF
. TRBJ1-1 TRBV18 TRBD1 TGTGCCAGCTCACCACCGAGGGACAGGTACACTGAAGCTTTCTTT CASSPPRDRYTEAFF
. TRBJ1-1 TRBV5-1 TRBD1 TGCGCCAGCAGCCCGCCACGACAGGGGGGAACTGAAGCTTTCTTT CASSPPRQGGTEAFF
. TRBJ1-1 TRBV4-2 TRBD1 TGTGCCAGCAGCCAGGGACAGCTGAACACTGAAGCTTTCTTT CASSQGQLNTEAFF
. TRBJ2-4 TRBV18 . TGTGCCAGCTCACCGCCTGAACTAGCCAAAAACATTCAGTACTTC CASSPPELAKNIQYF
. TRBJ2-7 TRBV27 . TGTGCCAGCAGTCCAATCCTTCGGGAGTACGAGCAGTACTTC CASSPILREYEQYF
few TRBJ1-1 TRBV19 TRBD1 TGTGCCAGTAGTACAGGGACAGGGTTGGTTAGGACTGAAGCTTTCTTT CASSTGTGLVRTEAFF
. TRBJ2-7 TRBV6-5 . TGTGCCAGCAGTTCACAGGGTCCCCTTGCCTACGAGCAGTACTTC CASSSQGPLAYEQYF
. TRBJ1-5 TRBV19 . TGTGCCAGTATGGGGACATATTATAGCAATCAGCCCCAGCATTTT CASMGTYYSNQPQHF
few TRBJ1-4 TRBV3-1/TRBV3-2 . TGTGCCAGCAGCCAAGCCGGGGTGGGTGAAAAACTGTTTTTT CASSQAGVGEKLFF
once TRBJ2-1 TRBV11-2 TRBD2 TGTGCCAGCAGCTCGACTAGCGGCACCACTTCCTACAATGAGCAGTTCTTC CASSSTSGTTSYNEQFF
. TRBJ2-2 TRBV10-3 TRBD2 TGTGCCATCAAAGGACTAGCGGACACCGGGGAGCTGTTTTTT CAIKGLADTGELFF
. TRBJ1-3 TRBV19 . TGTGCCAGTCTTCGGTGGGGGGACGGGAGAGTCTCTGGAAACACCATATATTTT CASLRWGDGRVSGNTIYF
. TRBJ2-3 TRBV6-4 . TGTGCCAGCAGTGACCCCCCAGATGATACGCAGTATTTT CASSDPPDDTQYF
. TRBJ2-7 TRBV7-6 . TGTGCCAGCAGCTTTGGCGGTAGCTCCTACGAGCAGTACTTC CASSFGGSSYEQYF
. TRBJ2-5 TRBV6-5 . TGTGCCGTACAGGGTATAGAAGAGACCCAGTACTTC CAVQGIEETQYF
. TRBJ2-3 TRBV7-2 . TGTGCCAGCAGCTTACAGGTGACCTACACAGATACGCAGTATTTT CASSLQVTYTDTQYF
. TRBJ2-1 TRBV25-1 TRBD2 TGTGCCAGCAGTGACCCTAGCGGGAGTCTGGGGAATGAGCAGTTCTTC CASSDPSGSLGNEQFF
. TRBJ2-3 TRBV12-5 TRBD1 TGTGCTAGTGGTTACACAGGGGCGCCCACAGATACGCAGTATTTT CASGYTGAPTDTQYF
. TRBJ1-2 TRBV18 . TGTGCCAGCTCACCGGTAGACGGGAACTATGGCTACACCTTC CASSPVDGNYGYTF
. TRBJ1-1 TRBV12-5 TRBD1 TGTGCTAGTGGTCGCGTTACAGGGGGCGAAGTCAACACTGAAGCTTTCTTT CASGRVTGGEVNTEAFF
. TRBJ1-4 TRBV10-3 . TGTGCCATCAGTGAGTCCGATGCGAATGAAAAACTGTTTTTT CAISESDANEKLFF
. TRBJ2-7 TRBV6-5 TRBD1 TGTGCCAGCAGTTATGGGACAGGGGCTACCTACGAGCAGTACTTC CASSYGTGATYEQYF
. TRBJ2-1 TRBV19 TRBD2 TGTGCCAGTAGTATCATGGGCGGGAGCGGGGGGAATGAGCAGTTCTTC CASSIMGGSGGNEQFF
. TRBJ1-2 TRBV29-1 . TGCAGCGTTGAGGGGGACTCTGGCTACACCTTC CSVEGDSGYTF
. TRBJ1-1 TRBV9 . TGTGCCAGCAGTTCCGGGGGGCAGGGTGTGAGTGAAGCTTTCTTT CASSSGGQGVSEAFF
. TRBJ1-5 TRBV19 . TGTGCCAGTAGTATGATGGGAGGCCATCAGCCCCAGCATTTT CASSMMGGHQPQHF
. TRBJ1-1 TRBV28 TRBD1 TGTGCCAGCAGCGACAGGGGGTTTCTCACTGAAGCTTTCTTT CASSDRGFLTEAFF
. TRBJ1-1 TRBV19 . TGTGCCAGTAGAATCCAGGAGAACACTGAAGCTTTCTTT CASRIQENTEAFF
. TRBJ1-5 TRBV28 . TGTGCCAGCAGTTTAAACCGGAATCAGCCCCAGCATTTT CASSLNRNQPQHF
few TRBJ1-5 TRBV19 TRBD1 TGTGCCAGTAGTACGTGGCCTACAGGGGGTGTAGTCAATCAGCCCCAGCATTTT CASSTWPTGGVVNQPQHF
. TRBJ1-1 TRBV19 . TGTGCCAGTAGTATACCGGCAGGGGAAAGGATGAACACTGAAGCTTTCTTT CASSIPAGERMNTEAFF
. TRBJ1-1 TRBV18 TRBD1 TGTGCCAGCTCATTCGGACAGGGAGGGAACACTGAAGCTTTCTTT CASSFGQGGNTEAFF
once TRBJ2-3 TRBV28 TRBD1 TGTGCCGCGACAGGGGGCACAGATACGCAGTATTTT CAATGGTDTQYF
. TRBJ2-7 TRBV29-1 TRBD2 TGCAGCGCGATGGGGACGGGAGGATACGAGCAGTACTTC CSAMGTGGYEQYF
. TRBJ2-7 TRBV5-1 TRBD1 TGCGCCAGCAGCCCGGAACAGGGGACGCCGAAATCCTACGAGCAGTACTTC CASSPEQGTPKSYEQYF
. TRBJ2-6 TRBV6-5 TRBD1 TGTGCCAGCGAGACAGGGGGGACTGGGGCCAACGTCCTGACTTTC CASETGGTGANVLTF